This T cell receptor beta chain was sequenced during a study of OX40 agonist ivuxolimab in advanced cancers. About the investigation overall: Ivuxolimab was a fully human IgG2 agonistic monoclonal antibody targeting the costimulatory receptor OX40 (CD134). Intravenous ivuxolimab was administered to patients every 2 weeks at six dose levels: 0.01, 0.1, 0.3, 1.5, 3 and 10 mg/kg. Of the roughly 51 patients in dose escalation, about 20 had hepatocellular carcinoma, about 15 had melanoma, 9 had renal cell carcinoma and 9 had head and neck cancer. A male proportion of nearly 85% and a mean age of approximately 60 years, ranging from about 23 to 79, were recorded for the dose-escalation cohort. Prior anti-PD-1, anti-PD-L1 or anti-CTLA-4 therapy was permitted, and 30% to 45% of dose-escalation patients had received checkpoint inhibitors. Partial responses occurred in three dose-escalation patients, of whom one had hepatocellular carcinoma and two had cutaneous melanoma. Peripheral TCRbeta sequencing aimed to test whether ivuxolimab altered TCR sequence diversity and caused clonal T-cell expansion. The paper covers the monotherapy dose-escalation part of the phase I ivuxolimab trial, which included N ≈ 54 patients. Beyond this particular receptor, the publication reports: Low levels of normalized T-cell clonal expansion were also seen in some patients who did not respond. Antigen specificity was not determined for the clonally expanded peripheral T cells. On average, CD8+ T cells showed more expanded clones than CD4+ T cells after ivuxolimab. In partial responders in the 0.1-3.0 mg/kg groups, normalized peripheral clonal expansion was found to be among the lowest, especially among CD8+ T cells. At doses of 0.1 to 3.0 mg/kg, clonal expansion of both CD4+ and CD8+ blood T cells was observed from baseline to week 6.

Genomic DNA was extracted from sorted cells for sequencing of the TCRbeta CDR3 region. The immunoSEQ Assay was used to sequence the TCRbeta CDR3 regions. TCRdb took this table from immuneACCESS and kept in-frame rearrangements with V and J called. Such tables lack part of the clones; where checked against another copy, unresolved V genes explain under half of the gap, and the rest is unexplained. Within this sample are some 70,000 clones, with approximately 88% of them counted one time only. Around 0.95% of the sample goes to the ten largest clones. For this clone: Its target antigen remains unknown. Base qualities were left out, and no much larger clone turns up one base away. The same CDR3 also results from other DNA sequences found in this sample.

The trial excluded patients who had a history of autoimmune disease or were on systemic immunosuppression. Peripheral blood for TCR sequencing was collected from all dose cohorts at baseline, on cycle 4 day 1, and on cycle 7 day 1. Samples came from an open-label, multicenter, first-in-human phase I dose-escalation trial of ivuxolimab. Adults with locally advanced or metastatic melanoma, renal cell carcinoma, hepatocellular carcinoma or head and neck squamous cell carcinoma were enrolled in the trial. Before TCR sequencing, CD4+ T cells and CD8+ T cells from peripheral blood were sorted into separate populations. CDR3 length: 14 amino acids, cysteine to phenylalanine. Only the CDR3 DNA stays, 42 bases, in frame from base 1. Cut back by 0 bases and 1 base, the V and J ends lie 6 bases apart. The germline V gene provides CDR1 SGHRS and CDR2 YFSETQ.

Sequencing was performed on CD4+ or CD8+ T cells sorted from blood, taken in a trial of the OX40 agonist ivuxolimab. The chain is encoded by TRBV5-1 joined to TRBJ2-3; the D gene assignment is perhaps TRBD1 or TRBD2, with each matching 5 bases. The TCR originated in an adult with an advanced solid tumor such as melanoma, head and neck, liver or kidney cancer. CDR3 loop: CASSLGDRTDTQYF. The DNA sequence reads TGCGCCAGCAGCTTGGGGGACCGCACAGATACGCAGTATTTT.